The present T cell receptor (beta chain) was sequenced within a study of blood T cell repertoires in COVID-19. Libraries were prepared by immunoSEQ multiplex PCR; TCRdb keeps only in-frame clonotypes and omits some of them. The sample yields about 210,000 clones, 70% to 90% seen once. The CDR3 is made up of 16 amino acids. Germline loops: CDR1 LNHDA, CDR2 SQIVND (reference sequence). V lost 4 bases, J lost 0 bases, and 13 bases lay in between. Recovered participants had two consecutive negative NP/OP PCR tests, healthcare professional clearance, or symptom resolution. The sequence came from a man aged 35 to 55 who had recovered from COVID-19. The J gene is TRBJ1-5, the V gene TRBV19, with a weak D call TRBD1 (6 bases). Sequences were obtained from PBMCs or T cells enriched from blood (not recorded which). For the CDR3, the DNA is TGTGCCAGTAGTACCGCAGGGACAAATAGCAATCAGCCCCAGCATTTT. This sequence encodes CASSTAGTNSNQPQHF. The variable domain in full, completed from reference TRBV19 and TRBJ1-5, reads DGGITQSPKYLFRKEGQNVTLSCEQNLNHDAMYWYRQDPGQGLRLIYYSQIVNDFQKGDIAEGYSVSREKKESFPLTVTSAQKNPTAFYLCASSTAGTNSNQPQHFGDGTRLSIL.